This TCR delta chain was sequenced in a study of gamma-delta T cells after stem cell transplantation (dated by TCRdb to the mid-2010s). Germline trimming: 3 bases from V, 2 bases from J; junction bases outside gene matches: 5. Based on the germline V gene, the CDR1 and CDR2 sequences are GEAIGNYY and EKD. Reading from cysteine to phenylalanine, the CDR3 counts 15 amino acids. The entry retains the CDR3 DNA only, 45 bases that are in frame from base 1. This clone is categorized as medium-sized (0.01 to 0.1%). No cognate antigen has been identified for it. The sample holds no much larger clone one base away, and base qualities are not on file. The library was generated by RT-PCR. The listed sequencing device is Illumina MiSeq. TCRdb reanalyzed the public reads with the CATT caller, and identical DNA sequences were merged afterwards. Across this sample there are some 970 delta-chain clones, with under 15% seen only once. Of the sample, 29% is held by the ten largest clones.

The sequence came from a human donor. It is not recorded whose cells these are; they may come from a transplant donor. The chain is made from TRDV2 and TRDJ1; 10 bases in the junction line up with TRDD3. The sample was gamma-delta T cells. At the DNA level, the sequence is TGTGCCTGTGACCCCTTACTGGGGGATACCGATAAACTCATCTTT. The translation is CACDPLLGDTDKLIF.